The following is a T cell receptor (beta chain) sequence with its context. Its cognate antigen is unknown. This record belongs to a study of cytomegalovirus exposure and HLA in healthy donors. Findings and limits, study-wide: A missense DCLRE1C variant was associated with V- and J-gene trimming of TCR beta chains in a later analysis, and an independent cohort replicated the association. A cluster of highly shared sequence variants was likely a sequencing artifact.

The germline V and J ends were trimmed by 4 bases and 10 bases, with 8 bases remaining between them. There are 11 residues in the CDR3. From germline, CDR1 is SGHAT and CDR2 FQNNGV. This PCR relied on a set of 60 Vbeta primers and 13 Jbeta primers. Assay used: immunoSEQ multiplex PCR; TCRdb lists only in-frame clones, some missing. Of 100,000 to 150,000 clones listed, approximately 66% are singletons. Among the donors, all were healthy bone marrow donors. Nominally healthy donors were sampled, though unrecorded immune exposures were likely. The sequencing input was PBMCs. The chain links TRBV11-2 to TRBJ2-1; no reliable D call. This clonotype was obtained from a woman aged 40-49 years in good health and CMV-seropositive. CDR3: CASSYRLEQFF. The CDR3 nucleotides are TGTGCCAGCAGCTACCGACTGGAGCAGTTCTTC.